The 6 T cell receptor beta chains in this list originate from one sample, sequenced in a study of cytomegalovirus exposure and HLA in healthy donors. Both 60 Vbeta primers and 13 Jbeta primers went into the PCR. TCRdb keeps only in-frame clones here, not all; method: immunoSEQ multiplex PCR. The data hold more than 85,000 clones, with about 13% observed a single time. Sequencing was performed on PBMCs. The receptors come from a man in his forties in good health and CMV-seropositive.

This clone was detected a few times. V gene TRBV28 combines with J gene TRBJ2-6; possibly TRBD2 for D (5 bases). The germline V gene has CDR1 MDHEN and CDR2 SYDVKM. Between the trimmed V and J ends, which lost 3 bases and 3 bases, there was a span of 9 bases. The CDR3 is made up of 15 amino acids. The CDR3 DNA is TGTGCCAGCAGTTTCTCGGGGTATGGGGCCAACGTCCTGACTTTC. Its protein product is CASSFSGYGANVLTF.

This clone was seen only once. The chain has TRBV18 and TRBJ2-2; 9 nucleotides align to TRBD2. This CDR3 spans 17 amino acids. Trimming cost V 2 bases and J 1 base; bases outside gene matches: 5. Germline V gene data show CDR1 as KGHSH and CDR2 as LQKENI. The chain's CDR3 is CASSPTTTSGNTGELFF. In DNA form, the CDR3 reads TGTGCCAGCTCACCAACGACGACTAGCGGGAACACCGGGGAGCTGTTTTTT.

This clone came up a few times. The rearrangement joins TRBV2 to TRBJ1-4; 8 bases line up with TRBD1. After removal of 7 bases from V and 6 bases from J, the junction contained 7 bases not matched to a gene. This CDR3 comprises 14 residues. The germline V gene encodes CDR1 SNHLY and CDR2 FYNNEI. CDR3 DNA: TGTGCCAGCACCCGACAGGGGTCGGATGAAAAACTGTTTTTT. Encoded protein: CASTRQGSDEKLFF.

The sample holds many counts of this clone. This chain connects TRBV29-1 to TRBJ2-1; D is perhaps TRBD2 (6 bases). The germline V gene has CDR1 SQVTM and CDR2 ANQGSEA. The CDR3 runs to 13 residues. As DNA, the CDR3 is TGCAGTGAGAGAACGGGAGAATACAATGAGCAGTTCTTC. Its protein is CSERTGEYNEQFF.

This clone was observed a handful of times. This sequence joins TRBV29-1 and TRBJ1-1; the D gene is possibly TRBD1 (6 bases). V lost 5 bases and J 0 bases, leaving 10 bases between the germline ends. The CDR3 loop spans 13 amino acids. Germline loops: CDR1 SQVTM, CDR2 ANQGSEA. The CDR3, as DNA: TGCAGCGTTCTCAGGGACATGAACACTGAAGCTTTCTTT. Its translation is CSVLRDMNTEAFF.

This clone was observed a few times. The genes are TRBV28 and TRBJ2-7, with D tentatively TRBD2 (5 bases). V was shortened by 4 bases and J by 2 bases, with 12 bases between the two germline ends. Germline V gene data show CDR1 as MDHEN and CDR2 as SYDVKM. The CDR3 contains 14 residues. The CDR3 is CASSSRGRTYEQYF. The CDR3 DNA reads TGTGCCAGCAGTTCCCGAGGGAGAACCTACGAGCAGTACTTC.